These T cell receptor beta chains were read from a single sample in a study of OX40 agonist ivuxolimab in advanced cancers. Profiled with immunoSEQ multiplex PCR; TCRdb holds only in-frame clones, not every one. The data hold some 77,000 clones, with 85% to 95% observed a single time. The material sequenced was CD4+ or CD8+ T cells sorted from blood, taken in a trial of the OX40 agonist ivuxolimab. These receptors were obtained from an adult with an advanced solid tumor such as melanoma, head and neck, liver or kidney cancer. Both conserved end residues are part of each CDR3. A D gene is named only where the DNA matches it firmly. Not all rows give a size; the values are once, few, many and, for expanded clones, a class.

few,TRBJ1-2,TRBV20-1,NA,CSAKGFSGYTF
once,TRBJ2-5,TRBV4-1,NA,CASSQDQGETQYF
NA,TRBJ1-2,TRBV7-9,NA,CASSLEEYSYTF
NA,TRBJ2-7,TRBV6-6,TRBD1,CASSQGAGSYEQYF
NA,TRBJ2-2,TRBV5-1,TRBD1,CASSLQGARVATGELFF
NA,TRBJ1-4,TRBV25-1,TRBD1,CASSELGNRGKEKLFF
once,TRBJ1-2,TRBV6-5,NA,CASSEELGTDYGYTF
NA,TRBJ1-1,TRBV7-6,NA,CATGALGTEAFF
NA,TRBJ2-7,TRBV28,NA,CASSSAGTGASEQYF
NA,TRBJ2-5,TRBV20-1,NA,CSATPQETQYF
NA,TRBJ2-3,TRBV18,NA,CASSPMDTQYF
NA,TRBJ2-5,TRBV29-1,NA,CSVELFQETQYF
once,TRBJ2-1,TRBV4-3,TRBD2,CASSQDPVASGSRNEQFF
NA,TRBJ2-5,TRBV11-2,NA,CASSVTRGIVPETQYF
NA,TRBJ2-5,TRBV5-1,TRBD1,CASSLGTRQGMETQYF
NA,TRBJ2-3,TRBV5-8,NA,CASSFDPTSPGLGF
once,TRBJ2-6,TRBV5-1,NA,CASSFGQPSGANVLTF
NA,TRBJ1-3,TRBV28,NA,CASSLGRRGNTIYF
NA,TRBJ2-7,TRBV9,NA,CASSVDEGPYEQYF
once,TRBJ2-5,TRBV5-4,TRBD2,CASSPAGLAGVTETQYF
NA,TRBJ2-4,TRBV11-3,TRBD2,CASSASERGSGRWNIQYF
NA,TRBJ2-1,TRBV6-1,TRBD2,CACTSGGFSYNEQFF
NA,TRBJ2-3,TRBV9,NA,CASSVDGLIDTQYF
NA,NA,TRBV19,NA,CASSMGPVGGRNEQYF
NA,TRBJ1-2,TRBV28,NA,CASSLKGGSYGYTF
NA,TRBJ1-2,TRBV19,TRBD1,CASTPDRYYGYTF
NA,TRBJ2-3,TRBV5-1,TRBD1,CASSPGQRTDTQYF
NA,TRBJ2-7,TRBV13,NA,CASSAMAGDSLFYEQYF
NA,TRBJ1-1,TRBV4-3,NA,CASSQEFRVNTEAFF
NA,TRBJ2-1,TRBV7-8,NA,CASSPSGRSSYNEQFF
NA,TRBJ1-3,TRBV7-9,NA,CASSLGQTGNTIYF
NA,TRBJ2-1,TRBV5-6,TRBD2,CASSLPGGGNEQFF
NA,TRBJ1-5,TRBV2,NA,CASSDTGQNQPQHF
NA,TRBJ1-4,TRBV28,TRBD1,CASRPLQGGEKLFF
NA,TRBJ2-7,TRBV18,NA,CASSPAQSYEQYF
NA,TRBJ2-7,TRBV7-9,TRBD1,CASSLVRDSGEQYF
NA,TRBJ2-3,TRBV6-5,NA,CASSYSGSSADTQYF
NA,TRBJ2-7,TRBV9,TRBD1,CASSERTGQYF
NA,TRBJ2-7,TRBV28,NA,CASSFGTGEGYEQYF
NA,TRBJ2-4,TRBV6-5,TRBD2,CASRASGGAKNIQYF
NA,TRBJ2-7,TRBV12-5,NA,CASDPPAQIPPEQYF
once,TRBJ2-7,TRBV4-3,TRBD2,CASSQDPRGESYEQYF
NA,TRBJ1-5,TRBV4-3,NA,CASSAYRGNQPQHF
NA,TRBJ1-2,TRBV20-1,TRBD1,CSATGTVGYTF
once,TRBJ1-4,TRBV18,NA,CASSPALGEKLFF
NA,TRBJ2-7,TRBV12-5,TRBD2,CASAPGLAGPYEQYF
NA,TRBJ2-7,TRBV28,TRBD2,CASSLLLASYEQYF
NA,TRBJ2-7,TRBV27,TRBD1,CASSTRQGSSYEQYF
NA,TRBJ2-3,TRBV30,NA,CAWSVSSLTDTQYF
few,TRBJ2-7,TRBV6-5,NA,CASKTPGSYEQYF
NA,TRBJ1-2,TRBV6-6,NA,CASSYSPYGYTF
once,TRBJ2-1,TRBV28,NA,CASTRLRQFDNEQFF
NA,TRBJ2-1,TRBV7-9,TRBD1,CASRSQGKSYNEQFF
NA,TRBJ1-1,TRBV11-2,NA,CASSQAANTEAFF